This TCR beta chain originates from a study of blood T cell repertoires in COVID-19 (dated by TCRdb to the early 2020s). In terms of the full investigation: Samples from collaborators originated in the United States, Italy and Spain and spanned both the acute and convalescent phases of COVID-19. Subjects who had been exposed to COVID-19, were actively infected with it, or had recovered from it provided the deeply sampled blood TCRbeta repertoires that made up the dataset. Samples came from the ongoing ImmuneRACE study (first 160 participants) plus 1,254 subjects from 6 global collaborators. The material from the prospective study consisted of cDNA or gDNA derived from T cells, B-cell-depleted T cells, or PBMCs. Sample metadata almost always included a de-identified subject ID, COVID-19 status, age in years and sex. The repertoires were released in a freely available public database intended as a resource for research on the immune response to SARS-CoV-2. Where available, HLA class I and class II types were obtained from metadata supplied by the sample provider rather than from assay-based typing. What the research found in general, with its limitations: How much clinical and demographic metadata was included differed by source and by participant, and the metadata was provided uncurated.

The immunoSEQ Assay, a bias-controlled multiplex PCR, was used to amplify TCRbeta CDR3 regions from genomic DNA. The study's own analysis went as follows. The number of nucleated cells in each sample was estimated from the amplification of reference gene primers within the assay. To quantify the absolute abundance of each unique TCRbeta CDR3 rearrangement, sequence reads were collapsed and filtered. For each sample, productive Simpson clonality was calculated by taking the square root of Simpson's diversity index across productive rearrangements. The clones in this table, taken by TCRdb from immuneACCESS, are in-frame only. Not every clone is retained; where verified, under half of the shortfall comes from an unresolved V gene, and the cause of the rest is unknown. V and J calls and clone size follow that table, whereas D and trimming were derived from the DNA. In all, the sample holds fewer than 80,000 clones, and around 74% of those were seen once. 5.4% of the sample belongs to the ten largest clones.

For this clone: The antigen it binds to is not known. No per-base quality is available; no much larger clone lies one base away.

V and J are trimmed by 1 base and 9 bases, and the gene matches miss 5 bases of the junction. Including the terminal cysteine and phenylalanine, the CDR3 comprises 13 residues. Just the 39-base CDR3 DNA is kept, in frame starting at base 1. The germline V gene (reference sequence) supplies CDR1 GTSNPN and CDR2 SVGIG. The collaborating institutions used their own protocols to collect whole blood in K2EDTA tubes. Collaborator samples were shipped for TCRbeta analysis as frozen whole blood, isolated PBMCs, or DNA extracted from either sample type. This sequence uses TRBV30 and TRBJ2-1; TRBD2 lines up with 8 middle nucleotides. The specimen was peripheral blood. The TCR was taken from a woman of 80 years or more with active or convalescent COVID-19. This receptor carries the CDR3 CAWSGAGVGEQFF. The nucleotide sequence is given as TGTGCCTGGAGTGGAGCGGGAGTAGGTGAGCAGTTCTTC. Full variable domain (CDR3 extended with the reference TRBV30 and TRBJ2-1 proteins): SQTIHQWPATLVQPVGSPLSLECTVEGTSNPNLYWYRQAAGRGLQLLFYSVGIGQISSEVPQNLSASRPQDRQFILSSKKLLLSDSGFYLCAWSGAGVGEQFFGPGTRLTVL.